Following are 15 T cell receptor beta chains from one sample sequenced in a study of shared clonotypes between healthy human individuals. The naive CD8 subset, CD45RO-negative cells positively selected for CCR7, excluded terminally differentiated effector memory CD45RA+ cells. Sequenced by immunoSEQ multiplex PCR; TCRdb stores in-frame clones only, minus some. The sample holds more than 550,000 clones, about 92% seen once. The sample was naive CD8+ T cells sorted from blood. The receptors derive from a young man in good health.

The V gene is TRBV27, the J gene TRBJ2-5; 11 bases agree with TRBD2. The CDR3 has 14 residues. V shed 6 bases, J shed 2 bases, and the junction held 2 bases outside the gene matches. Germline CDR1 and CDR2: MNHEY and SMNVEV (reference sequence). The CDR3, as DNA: TGTGCCAGCAGCACTAGCGGGGGACAAGAGACCCAGTACTTC. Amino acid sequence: CASSTSGGQETQYF.

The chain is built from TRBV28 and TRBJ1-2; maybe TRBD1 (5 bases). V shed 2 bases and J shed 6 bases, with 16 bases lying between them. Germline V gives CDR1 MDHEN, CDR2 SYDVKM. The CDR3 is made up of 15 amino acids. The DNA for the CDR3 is TGTGCCAGCAGTTTAGTTCAGGGCGGCCGGGATGGCTACACCTTC. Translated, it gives CASSLVQGGRDGYTF.

Here the CDR3 DNA reads TGTGCCAGCAGCTTCGGGACAGGGGTCGGGACCCAGTACTTC. Protein sequence: CASSFGTGVGTQYF. The rearrangement uses TRBV5-6 and TRBJ2-5, with TRBD1 matching over 10 bases. This CDR3 contains 14 residues. Germline V gene lookup returns CDR1 SGHDT and CDR2 YYEEEE. Germline trimming cut 2 bases from V and 7 bases from J; bases unmatched to any gene: 5.

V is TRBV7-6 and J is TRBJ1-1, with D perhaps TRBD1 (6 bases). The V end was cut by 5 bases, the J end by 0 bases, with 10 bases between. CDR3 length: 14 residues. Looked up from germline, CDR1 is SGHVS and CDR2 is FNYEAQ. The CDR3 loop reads CASSPDSMNTEAFF. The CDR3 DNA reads TGTGCCAGCAGCCCGGACAGCATGAACACTGAAGCTTTCTTT.

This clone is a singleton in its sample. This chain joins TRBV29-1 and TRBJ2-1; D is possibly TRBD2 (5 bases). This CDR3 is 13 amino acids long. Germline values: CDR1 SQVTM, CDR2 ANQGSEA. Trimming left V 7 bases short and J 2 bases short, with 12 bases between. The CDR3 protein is CSGSGGPYNEQFF. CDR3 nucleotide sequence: TGCAGCGGGTCGGGCGGGCCCTACAATGAGCAGTTCTTC.

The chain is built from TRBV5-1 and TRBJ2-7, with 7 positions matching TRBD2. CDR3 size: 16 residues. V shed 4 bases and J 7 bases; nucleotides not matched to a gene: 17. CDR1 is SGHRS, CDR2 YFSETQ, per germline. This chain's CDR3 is CASSSTPSGSVDEQYF. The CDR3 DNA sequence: TGCGCCAGCAGCAGCACCCCTAGCGGCTCGGTGGATGAGCAGTACTTC. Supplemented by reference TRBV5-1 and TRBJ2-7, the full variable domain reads KAGVTQTPRYLIKTRGQQVTLSCSPISGHRSVSWYQQTPGQGLQFLFEYFSETQRNKGNFPGRFSGRQFSNSRSEMNVSTLELGDSALYLCASSSTPSGSVDEQYFGPGTRLTVT.

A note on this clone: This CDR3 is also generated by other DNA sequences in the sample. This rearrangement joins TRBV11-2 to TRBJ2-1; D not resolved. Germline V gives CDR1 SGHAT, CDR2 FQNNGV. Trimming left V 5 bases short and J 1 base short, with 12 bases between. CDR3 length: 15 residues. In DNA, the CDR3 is TGTGCCAGCAGCCCCCCTGGTCAGTCCTACAATGAGCAGTTCTTC. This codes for CASSPPGQSYNEQFF.

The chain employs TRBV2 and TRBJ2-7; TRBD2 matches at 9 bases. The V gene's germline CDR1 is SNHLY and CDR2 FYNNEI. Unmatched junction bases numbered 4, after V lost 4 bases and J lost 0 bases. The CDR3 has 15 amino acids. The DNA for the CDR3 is TGTGCCAGCAGTGGATCTAGCGGGGTCTCCTACGAGCAGTACTTC. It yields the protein CASSGSSGVSYEQYF.

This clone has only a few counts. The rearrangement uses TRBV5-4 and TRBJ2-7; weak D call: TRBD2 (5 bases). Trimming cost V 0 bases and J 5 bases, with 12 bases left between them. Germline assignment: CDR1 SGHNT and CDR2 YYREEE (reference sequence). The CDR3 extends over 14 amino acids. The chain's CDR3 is CASSLVQGSHEQYF. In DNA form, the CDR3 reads TGTGCCAGCAGCTTGGTGCAAGGGAGCCACGAGCAGTACTTC.

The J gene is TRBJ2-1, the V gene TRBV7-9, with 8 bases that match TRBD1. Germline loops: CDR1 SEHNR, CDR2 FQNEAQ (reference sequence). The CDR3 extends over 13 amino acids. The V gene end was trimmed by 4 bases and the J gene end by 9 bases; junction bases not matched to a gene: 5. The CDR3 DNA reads TGTGCCAGCAGCTCCCCGGACAGGGTTGAGCAGTTCTTC. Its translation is CASSSPDRVEQFF.

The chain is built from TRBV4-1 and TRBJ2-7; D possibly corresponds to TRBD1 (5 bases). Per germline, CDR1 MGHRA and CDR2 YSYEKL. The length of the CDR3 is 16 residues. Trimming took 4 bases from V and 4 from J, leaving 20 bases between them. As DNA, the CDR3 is TGCGCCAGCAGCCCCTACCCCGAACAGGCCGGATACGAGCAGTACTTC. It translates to CASSPYPEQAGYEQYF.

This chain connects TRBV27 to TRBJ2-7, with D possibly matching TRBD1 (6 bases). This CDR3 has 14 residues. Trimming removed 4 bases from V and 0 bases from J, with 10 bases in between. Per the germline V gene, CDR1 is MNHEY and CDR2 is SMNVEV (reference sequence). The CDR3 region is CASSSLDSSYEQYF. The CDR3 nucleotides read TGTGCCAGCAGTTCTTTGGACAGCTCCTACGAGCAGTACTTC.

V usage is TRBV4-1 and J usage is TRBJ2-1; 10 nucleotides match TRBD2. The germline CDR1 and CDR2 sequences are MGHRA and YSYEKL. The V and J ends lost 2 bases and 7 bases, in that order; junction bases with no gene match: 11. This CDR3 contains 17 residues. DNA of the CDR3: TGCGCCAGCAGCCAATCTGAGCCAGCGGGGGGGGAGAATGAGCAGTTCTTC. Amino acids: CASSQSEPAGGENEQFF.

The CDR3: CASNHPGTGDTDTQYF. CDR3 DNA: TGCGCCAGCAATCACCCCGGGACAGGGGACACAGATACGCAGTATTTT. The genes are TRBV10-2 and TRBJ2-3, with TRBD1 matching over 10 bases. The CDR3 totals 16 residues. J was trimmed by 2 bases and V by 7 bases; bases with no gene match: 9. Germline CDR1 WSHSY, CDR2 SAAADI.

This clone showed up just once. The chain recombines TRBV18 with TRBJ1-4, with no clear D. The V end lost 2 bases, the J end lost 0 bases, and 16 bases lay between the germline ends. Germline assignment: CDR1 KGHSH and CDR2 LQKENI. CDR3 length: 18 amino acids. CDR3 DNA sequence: TGTGCCAGCTCACCATTGCCAGGCAGGACTGCAACTAATGAAAAACTGTTTTTT. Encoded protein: CASSPLPGRTATNEKLFF.